The rows below give T cell receptor beta chains drawn from one sample of a study of regulatory dendritic cells for organ transplantation. Here immunoSEQ multiplex PCR was the method, and the copy in TCRdb shows in-frame clones only, minus some. The data contain about 10,000 clones, 55% to 75% of them singletons. No antigen has been identified for these receptors. Material: naive CD4+ T cells from blood cultured with dendritic cells. These receptors were obtained from a human donor in good health. The CDR3 runs from the conserved cysteine through the conserved F or W. The D gene is left open where the match is weak. Some rows mark clone size as missing; the rest say once, few, many or name a class of expanded clone.

TRBJ1-1	NA	TRBV19	TRBD1	TGTGCCAGTAAAGCCCAGGGGGCTGCCCTAGAAGCTTTCTTT	CASKAQGAALEAFF
TRBJ1-1	NA	TRBV21-1	NA	TGTGCCAGCAGCATGGGGCAGGGGAGCACTGAAGCTTTCTTT	CASSMGQGSTEAFF
TRBJ1-2	NA	TRBV6-6	NA	TGTGCCACAGAGTTAAATAGGGGCTATGGCTACACCTTC	CATELNRGYGYTF
TRBJ1-3	NA	TRBV18	NA	TGTGCCAGCTCACCAGCACATATTCGACAGGCTAGCTCTGGAAACACCATATATTTT	CASSPAHIRQASSGNTIYF
TRBJ1-5	NA	TRBV19	TRBD1	TGTGCCAGTAGTACGCCGGGACAGGTTAATCAGCCCCAGCATTTT	CASSTPGQVNQPQHF
TRBJ2-4	once	TRBV11-2	NA	TGTGCCAGCACCTTTGCTGGGGGGAACATTCAGTACTTC	CASTFAGGNIQYF
TRBJ1-1	once	TRBV5-4	TRBD1	TGTGCCAGCAGCCCGGAGACAGGGTTCGGCACTGAAGCTTTCTTT	CASSPETGFGTEAFF
TRBJ1-4	NA	TRBV5-1	TRBD1	TGCGCCAGCAGCTGGGGGGACAGAAAGGAAAAACTGTTTTTT	CASSWGDRKEKLFF
TRBJ1-6	NA	TRBV5-1	TRBD1	TGCGCCAGCAGCTGGACTGGACAGGGGGCAGATTCACCCCTCCACTTT	CASSWTGQGADSPLHF
TRBJ2-5	NA	TRBV29-1	TRBD1	TGCAGCTCATGGGACAGGGGATCCCAAGAGACCCAGTACTTC	CSSWDRGSQETQYF
TRBJ1-5	once	TRBV5-1	TRBD1	TGCGCCAGCAGCTTGGGACAGGGAGGCAATCAGCCCCAGCATTTT	CASSLGQGGNQPQHF
TRBJ1-5	NA	TRBV6-4	NA	TGTGCCAGCAGTGCATCGGGCCAGGGGCTTGCTCAGCCCCAGCATTTT	CASSASGQGLAQPQHF
TRBJ1-2	NA	TRBV6-5	TRBD1	TGTGCCAGCAGTTACTCGACAGGGAGGAACTATGGCTACACCTTC	CASSYSTGRNYGYTF
TRBJ1-1	NA	TRBV10-3	NA	TGTGCCATCAGTGCCCTCCGGGGGGGGAACACTGAAGCTTTCTTT	CAISALRGGNTEAFF
TRBJ1-1	NA	TRBV19	NA	TGTGCCAGTAGCCGGGGGGACCGAATGCCTTTCTTT	CASSRGDRMPFF
TRBJ1-2	NA	TRBV6-1	NA	TGTGCCAGCAGTTCGGGCTATGGCTACACCTTC	CASSSGYGYTF
TRBJ2-1	NA	TRBV4-1	TRBD2	TGCGCCAGCAGCCAAGATCCTAGCGGAAGTGCCTACAATGAGCAGTTCTTC	CASSQDPSGSAYNEQFF
TRBJ1-1	NA	TRBV6-5	TRBD1	TGTGCCAGCAGTTACCCGGGACAGTTGACTGAAGCTTTCTTT	CASSYPGQLTEAFF
TRBJ2-3	NA	TRBV9	TRBD2	TGTGCCAGCAGCGATACGGGACTACCCGATCGCACTCAGTATTTT	CASSDTGLPDRTQYF
TRBJ2-1	NA	TRBV11-3	TRBD2	TGTGCCAGCAGCTTAGCGGGGGGGCTAAATGAGCAGTTCTTC	CASSLAGGLNEQFF
TRBJ1-2	NA	TRBV19	NA	TGTGCCAGTAGTATAGTGCAGGGCAACTATGGCTACACCTTC	CASSIVQGNYGYTF
TRBJ2-1	once	TRBV11-3	TRBD2	TGTGCCAGCAGCTTACTCACTAGCGGGGGGGATGGGGAGCAGTTCTTC	CASSLLTSGGDGEQFF
TRBJ2-1	NA	TRBV6-1	NA	TGTGCCAGCAGTCCCTCCCCCGGGGAGTACAATGAGCAGTTCTTC	CASSPSPGEYNEQFF
TRBJ1-6	few	TRBV7-8	TRBD1	TGTGCCAGCAGCCCCGGGACAGGCTCTTTTGGTTCACCCCTCCACTTT	CASSPGTGSFGSPLHF
TRBJ2-3	NA	TRBV10-3	NA	TGTGCCATCACACAGGACTACCCCAGCACAGATACGCAGTATTTT	CAITQDYPSTDTQYF
TRBJ2-1	NA	TRBV5-1	TRBD2	TGCGCCAGCAGCTTGGTGGGCGGGGGGGTCGTCGATGAGCAGTTCTTC	CASSLVGGGVVDEQFF
TRBJ1-1	NA	TRBV4-1	NA	TGCGCCAGCAGCCAAGTATTGGGGGGATGGGGAGCTTTCTTT	CASSQVLGGWGAFF
TRBJ1-1	NA	TRBV10-3	NA	TGTGCCATCAGTGAGTCTGCGGGGAACACTGAAGCTTTCTTT	CAISESAGNTEAFF
TRBJ2-3	NA	TRBV5-1	TRBD2	TGCGCCAGCAGCTTGGCCATGGCTAGCGGGGGGACAGATACGCAGTATTTT	CASSLAMASGGTDTQYF
TRBJ1-1	NA	TRBV27	TRBD1	TGTGCCAGCAGTCTTGCCCTCAGGGGGAGAACTGAAGCTTTCTTT	CASSLALRGRTEAFF